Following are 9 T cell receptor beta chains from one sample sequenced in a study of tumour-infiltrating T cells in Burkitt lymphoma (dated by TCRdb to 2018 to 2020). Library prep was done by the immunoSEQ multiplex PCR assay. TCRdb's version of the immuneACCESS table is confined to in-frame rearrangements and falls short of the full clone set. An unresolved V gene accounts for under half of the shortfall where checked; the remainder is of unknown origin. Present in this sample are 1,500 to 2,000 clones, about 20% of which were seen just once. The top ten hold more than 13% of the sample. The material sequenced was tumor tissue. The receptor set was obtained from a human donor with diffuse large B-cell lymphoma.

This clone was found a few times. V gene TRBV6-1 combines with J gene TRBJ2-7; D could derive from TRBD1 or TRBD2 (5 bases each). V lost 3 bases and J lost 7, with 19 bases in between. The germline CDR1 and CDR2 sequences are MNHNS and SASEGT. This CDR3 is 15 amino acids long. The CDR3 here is CASSERPGPEWEQYF. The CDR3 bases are TGTGCCAGCAGTGAGCGTCCGGGGCCAGAATGGGAGCAGTACTTC.

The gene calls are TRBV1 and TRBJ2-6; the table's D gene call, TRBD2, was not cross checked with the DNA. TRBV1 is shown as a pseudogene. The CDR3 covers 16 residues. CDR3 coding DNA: TGCACCAGCAGTTGGAGGTGCACAAGTCGGGCCAACGTCCTGACTTTC. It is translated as CTSSWRCTSRANVLTF.

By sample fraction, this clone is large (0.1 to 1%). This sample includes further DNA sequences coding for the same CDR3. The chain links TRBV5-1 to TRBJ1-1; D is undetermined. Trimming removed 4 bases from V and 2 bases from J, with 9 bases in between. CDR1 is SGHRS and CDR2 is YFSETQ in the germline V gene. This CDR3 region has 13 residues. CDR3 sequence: CASSGQLNTEAFF. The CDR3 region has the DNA TGCGCCAGCAGCGGGCAGTTAAACACTGAAGCTTTCTTT.

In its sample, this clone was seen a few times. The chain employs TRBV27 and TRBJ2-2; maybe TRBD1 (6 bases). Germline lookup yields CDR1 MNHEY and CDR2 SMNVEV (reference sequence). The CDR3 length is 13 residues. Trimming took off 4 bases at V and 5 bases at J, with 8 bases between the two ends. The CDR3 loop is CASSSTGTGELFF. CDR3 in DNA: TGTGCCAGCAGTTCAACAGGGACCGGGGAGCTGTTTTTT.

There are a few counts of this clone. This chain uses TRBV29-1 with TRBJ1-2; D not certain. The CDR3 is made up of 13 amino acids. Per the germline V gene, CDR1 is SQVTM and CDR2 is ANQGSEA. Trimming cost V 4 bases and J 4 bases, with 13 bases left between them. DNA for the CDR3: TGCAGCGTTGGGCGAGACTCCATCTATGGCTACACCTTC. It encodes CSVGRDSIYGYTF.

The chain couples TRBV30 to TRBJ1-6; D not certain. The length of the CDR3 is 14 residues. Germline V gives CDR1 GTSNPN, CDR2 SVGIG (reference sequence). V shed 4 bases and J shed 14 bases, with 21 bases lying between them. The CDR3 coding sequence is TGTGCCTGGACCCCACTCTCCGAAATAAGGACCCTCCACTTT. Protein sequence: CAWTPLSEIRTLHF.

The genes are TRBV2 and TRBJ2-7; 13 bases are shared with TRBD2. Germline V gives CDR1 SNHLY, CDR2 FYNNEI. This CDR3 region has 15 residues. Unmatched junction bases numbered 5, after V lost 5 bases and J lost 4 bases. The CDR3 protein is CASSRTSGGRYEQYF. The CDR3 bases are TGTGCCAGCAGTCGGACTAGCGGGGGCCGGTACGAGCAGTACTTC.

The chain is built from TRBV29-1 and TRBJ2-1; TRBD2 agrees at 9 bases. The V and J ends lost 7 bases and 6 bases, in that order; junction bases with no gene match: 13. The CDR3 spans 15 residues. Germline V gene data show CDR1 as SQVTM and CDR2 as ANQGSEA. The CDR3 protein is CSAGNLAGHLNEQFF. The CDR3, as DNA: TGCAGCGCGGGAAATCTAGCGGGGCACCTCAATGAGCAGTTCTTC.

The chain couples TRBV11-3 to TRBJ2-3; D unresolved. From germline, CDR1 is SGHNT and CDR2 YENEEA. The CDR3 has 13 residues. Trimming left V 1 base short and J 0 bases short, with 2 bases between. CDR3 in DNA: TGTGCCAGCAGCTTAGTAAGCACAGATACGCAGTATTTT. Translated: CASSLVSTDTQYF. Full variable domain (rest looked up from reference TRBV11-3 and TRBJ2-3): EAGVVQSPRYKIIEKKQPVAFWCNPISGHNTLYWYLQNLGQGPELLIRYENEEAVDDSQLPKDRFSAERLKGVDSTLKIQPAELGDSAVYLCASSLVSTDTQYFGPGTRLTVL.